Presented here are 19 T cell receptor beta chains from one specimen sequenced in a study of cytotoxic CD8 clonotypes in ibrutinib-treated CLL. Produced via immunoSEQ multiplex PCR; TCRdb's table is partial and in-frame only. The profile shows around 310,000 clones, roughly 80% of them singletons. The sample here was PBMCs, taken before ibrutinib treatment. The receptors were sampled from a human donor with chronic lymphocytic leukemia.

This chain links TRBV19 with TRBJ2-1; D call uncertain. This CDR3 has 9 amino acids. V was pared by 9 bases and J by 10 bases, with 7 bases between. CDR1 and CDR2 (germline): LNHDA, SQIVND (reference sequence). CDR3 in amino acids: CASGSEQFF. CDR3 sequence (DNA): TGTGCCAGCGGGTCCGAGCAGTTCTTC.

As DNA, the CDR3 is TGTGCCACCTCCGGGACGGATACCGGGGAGCTGTTTTTT. Translating gives CATSGTDTGELFF. This chain links TRBV6-5 with TRBJ2-2; perhaps D is TRBD1 or TRBD2 (5 bases each). The CDR3 is 13 residues long. The V end was cut by 10 bases, the J end by 5 bases, with 14 bases between. The V gene's germline CDR1 is MNHEY and CDR2 SVGAGI.

The chain is built from TRBV18 and TRBJ2-1; no reliable D call. The germline CDR1 and CDR2 sequences are KGHSH and LQKENI. The CDR3 is made up of 12 amino acids. V lost 2 bases, J lost 12 bases, and 11 bases lay in between. The CDR3 DNA is TGTGCCAGCTCACCAGGAACAGACGTGCAGTTCTTC. Translated, it gives CASSPGTDVQFF.

This clone was picked up one time. J is TRBJ1-1 and V is TRBV11-2; D gene unclear. V lost 5 bases and J lost 1, with 8 bases in between. This CDR3 comprises 13 residues. Per germline, CDR1 SGHAT and CDR2 FQNNGV. CDR3 region: CASSAQRNTEAFF. The CDR3 region has the DNA TGTGCCAGCAGCGCACAAAGGAACACTGAAGCTTTCTTT.

V is TRBV7-6 and J is TRBJ2-3; D ambiguous. Germline V gene lookup returns CDR1 SGHVS and CDR2 FNYEAQ. The CDR3 contains 12 residues. The V end was cut by 5 bases, the J end by 5 bases, with 8 bases between. Here the CDR3 reads CASSLARDTQYF. In DNA, the CDR3 is TGTGCCAGCAGCCTGGCGAGAGATACGCAGTATTTT.

The chain has TRBV7-3 and TRBJ1-2, with D hard to call. CDR1 is SGHTA, CDR2 FQGTGA, per germline. Trimming pared 1 base from V and 5 bases from J, leaving 8 bases between. CDR3 length equals 13 residues. CDR3 sequence (DNA): TGTGCCAGCAGCTTAATGGGAGGATATGGCTACACCTTC. As protein: CASSLMGGYGYTF.

This clone was observed a few times. The V gene is TRBV30, the J gene TRBJ1-2; tentatively, D is TRBD1 (6 bases). Trimming removed 1 base at V and 14 bases at J, with 20 bases between. This CDR3 spans 13 amino acids. Germline-derived CDR1 and CDR2 are GTSNPN and SVGIG (reference sequence). This CDR3 reads CAWSATMGHTFTF. In nucleotides, the CDR3 is TGTGCCTGGAGTGCCACCATGGGACACACGTTTACCTTC.

This chain links TRBV7-2 with TRBJ2-4; D is ambiguous. This CDR3 is 14 amino acids long. The V gene lost 1 base and the J gene lost 8 bases, with 12 bases spanning the gap. CDR1 and CDR2 from the germline V gene are SGHTA and FQGNSA. CDR3 DNA: TGTGCCAGCAGCTTAGTGGCCCGGATGGACATTCAGTACTTC. This sequence encodes CASSLVARMDIQYF.

This sequence joins TRBV30 and TRBJ2-1; 10 bases fit TRBD2. V lost 0 bases and J lost 6; bases outside the gene matches: 5. The germline V gene encodes CDR1 GTSNPN and CDR2 SVGIG (reference sequence). The CDR3 sequence is 15 residues long. DNA for the CDR3: TGTGCCTGGAGTGTTCTAGCGGGAGTCCTCAATGAGCAGTTCTTC. This encodes CAWSVLAGVLNEQFF.

The chain combines TRBV5-6 with TRBJ2-7, with 9 bases matching TRBD1. In germline, CDR1 is SGHDT, CDR2 YYEEEE. The CDR3 is 16 residues long. Losses at the gene ends were 4 bases for V and 2 bases for J; bases not matched to a gene: 10. CDR3 sequence reads: CASSPSPGQGAYEQYF. In DNA form, the CDR3 reads TGTGCCAGCAGCCCATCACCGGGACAGGGAGCCTACGAGCAGTACTTC. The variable domain in full, completed from reference TRBV5-6 and TRBJ2-7, reads DAGVTQSPTHLIKTRGQQVTLRCSPKSGHDTVSWYQQALGQGPQFIFQYYEEEERQRGNFPDRFSGHQFPNYSSELNVNALLLGDSALYLCASSPSPGQGAYEQYFGPGTRLTVT.

The chain employs TRBV5-1 and TRBJ2-7; the D gene is possibly TRBD1 (5 bases). V lost 1 base to trimming and J lost 6 bases, with 14 bases between them. The CDR3 loop spans 14 amino acids. Looked up from germline, CDR1 is SGHRS and CDR2 is YFSETQ. The CDR3 DNA follows: TGCGCCAGCAGCTTGCGTGATAAAGGGGTCGAGCAGTACTTC. Translated: CASSLRDKGVEQYF.

The V and J genes are TRBV7-2 and TRBJ2-7, with 10 positions matching TRBD2. The CDR3 totals 16 residues. The ends lost 1 base at V and 2 bases at J; junction bases unmatched: 5. Looked up from germline, CDR1 is SGHTA and CDR2 is FQGNSA. The CDR3 loop is CASSLGLAGDTYEQYF. The CDR3 DNA is TGTGCCAGCAGCTTAGGCCTAGCGGGGGATACCTACGAGCAGTACTTC.

The J gene is TRBJ1-2, the V gene TRBV19; 9 positions match TRBD1. The germline CDR1 and CDR2 sequences are LNHDA and SQIVND (reference sequence). J lost 2 bases, V lost 8 bases, and 6 bases had no gene match. The length of the CDR3 is 14 residues. DNA of the CDR3: TGTGCCAGTCGCGGGACAGGGTACAACTATGGCTACACCTTC. Its translation: CASRGTGYNYGYTF.

The V gene is TRBV25-1, the J gene TRBJ2-7; 7 nucleotides line up with TRBD1. CDR3 length: 14 amino acids. Trimming removed 5 bases from V and 0 bases from J; junction bases left unmatched: 4. CDR1 is MGHDK, CDR2 SYGVNS, per germline. The CDR3 coding sequence is TGTGCCAGCAGTAACGCAGGGGGCTCCTACGAGCAGTACTTC. Protein: CASSNAGGSYEQYF.

In this sample, this clone turned up a few times. This chain joins TRBV4-3 and TRBJ2-5; TRBD1 is a possible D gene (5 bases). Germline V gene lookup returns CDR1 LGHNA and CDR2 YSLEER. The germline V and J ends were trimmed by 0 bases and 4 bases, with 12 bases remaining between them. The CDR3 spans 15 residues. CDR3 in amino acids: CASSQDRSGIETQYF. Here the CDR3 DNA reads TGCGCCAGCAGCCAAGATAGGTCAGGGATAGAGACCCAGTACTTC.

The chain couples TRBV27 to TRBJ2-1; no firm D call. This CDR3 region has 13 residues. Germline CDR1 is MNHEY and CDR2 is SMNVEV (reference sequence). Trimming removed 5 bases from V and 2 bases from J, with 7 bases in between. In DNA, the CDR3 is TGTGCCAGCAGTAGTTACGCCTACAATGAGCAGTTCTTC. It encodes CASSSYAYNEQFF.

V gene TRBV5-1 combines with J gene TRBJ1-2, with TRBD1 as a possible D gene (6 bases). The germline V and J ends were trimmed by 4 bases and 1 base, with 17 bases remaining between them. Germline loops: CDR1 SGHRS, CDR2 YFSETQ. The CDR3 length is 16 residues. The DNA for the CDR3 is TGCGCCAGCAGCCCCCAGACAGGCTCCTATAACTATGGCTACACCTTC. Residues: CASSPQTGSYNYGYTF.

The chain recombines TRBV28 with TRBJ2-3; D is undetermined. Trimming removed 1 base from V and 0 bases from J, with 11 bases in between. This CDR3 spans 16 amino acids. Germline-derived CDR1 and CDR2 are MDHEN and SYDVKM. Written as DNA, the CDR3 is TGTGCCAGCAGTTTATCTCAGCCAGTCAGCACAGATACGCAGTATTTT. It translates to CASSLSQPVSTDTQYF.

J is TRBJ1-1 and V is TRBV7-9; no reliable D call. Germline V lookup: CDR1 SEHNR, CDR2 FQNEAQ (reference sequence). The CDR3 contains 13 residues. Between the trimmed V and J ends, which lost 2 bases and 4 bases, there was a span of 8 bases. CDR3 DNA sequence: TGTGCCAGCAGCTTAAGCGTCGGCACTGAAGCTTTCTTT. As protein: CASSLSVGTEAFF.